The text below deals with one T cell receptor (beta chain). The data were obtained in a study of blood T cell repertoires in COVID-19. The overall study: Acute-phase and convalescent COVID-19 samples originated in the United States, Italy and Spain.

Participants spanned ages roughly 18 to 90 years and resided in about 24 US areas. Participants were placed into cohorts based on the clinical history they reported. Under the authors' procedure: Estimated nucleated cell counts came from reference gene primer amplification. TCRdb keeps only in-frame clones here, not all; method: immunoSEQ multiplex PCR. The DNA was the basis for D and trimming; V, J and clone size are from that table. The table has 200,000 to 250,000 clones, just under 85% seen once. From germline, CDR1 is GTSNPN and CDR2 SVGIG (reference sequence). J gave up 0 bases and V 2 bases, and 9 bases lay outside the gene matches. This CDR3 region has 17 residues.

J is TRBJ1-3 and V is TRBV30, with TRBD1 identical over 8 bases. Sequencing used PBMCs or T cells enriched from blood (not recorded which). This clonotype was obtained from a woman aged 40 to 50 with acute COVID-19. CDR3 nucleotide sequence: TGTGCCTGGAGTTCGGGGACAGGCCACCGCTCTGGAAACACCATATATTTT. As protein: CAWSSGTGHRSGNTIYF.